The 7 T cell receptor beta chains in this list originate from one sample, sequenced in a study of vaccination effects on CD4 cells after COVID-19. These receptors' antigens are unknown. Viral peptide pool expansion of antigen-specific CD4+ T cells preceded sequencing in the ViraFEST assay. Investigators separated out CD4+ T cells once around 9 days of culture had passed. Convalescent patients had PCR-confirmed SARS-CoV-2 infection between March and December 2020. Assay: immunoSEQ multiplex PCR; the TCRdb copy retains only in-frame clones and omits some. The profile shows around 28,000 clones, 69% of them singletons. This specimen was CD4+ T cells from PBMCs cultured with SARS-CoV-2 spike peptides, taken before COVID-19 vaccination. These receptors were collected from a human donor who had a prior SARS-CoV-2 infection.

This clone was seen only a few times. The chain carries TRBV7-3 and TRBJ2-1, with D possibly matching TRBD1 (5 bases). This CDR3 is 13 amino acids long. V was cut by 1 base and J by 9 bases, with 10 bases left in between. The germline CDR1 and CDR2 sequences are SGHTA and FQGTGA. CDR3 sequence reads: CASSLRQGAEQFF. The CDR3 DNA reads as TGTGCCAGCAGCTTAAGGCAGGGTGCTGAGCAGTTCTTC.

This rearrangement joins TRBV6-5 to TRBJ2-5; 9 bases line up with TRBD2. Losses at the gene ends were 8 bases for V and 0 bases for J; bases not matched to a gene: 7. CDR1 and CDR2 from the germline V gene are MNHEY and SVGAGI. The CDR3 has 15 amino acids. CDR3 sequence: CASASGRLYQETQYF. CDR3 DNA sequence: TGTGCCAGCGCGAGCGGGAGGCTTTACCAAGAGACCCAGTACTTC.

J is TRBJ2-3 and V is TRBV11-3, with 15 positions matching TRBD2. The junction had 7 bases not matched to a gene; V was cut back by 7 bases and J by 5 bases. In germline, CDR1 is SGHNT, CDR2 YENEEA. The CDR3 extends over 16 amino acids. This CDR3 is CASNSWTSGGEDTQYF. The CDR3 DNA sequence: TGTGCCAGCAACTCGTGGACTAGCGGGGGGGAAGATACGCAGTATTTT.

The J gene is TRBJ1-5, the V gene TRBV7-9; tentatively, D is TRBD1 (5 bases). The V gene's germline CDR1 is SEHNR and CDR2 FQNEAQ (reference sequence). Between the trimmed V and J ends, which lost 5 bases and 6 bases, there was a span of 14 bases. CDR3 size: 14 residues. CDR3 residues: CASSRDGQGQPQHF. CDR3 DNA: TGTGCCAGCAGCCGGGACGGCCAGGGTCAGCCCCAGCATTTT. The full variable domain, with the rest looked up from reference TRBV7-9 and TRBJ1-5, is DTGVSQNPRHKITKRGQNVTFRCDPISEHNRLYWYRQTLGQGPEFLTYFQNEAQLEKSRLLSDRFSAERPKGSFSTLEIQRTEQGDSAMYLCASSRDGQGQPQHFGDGTRLSIL.

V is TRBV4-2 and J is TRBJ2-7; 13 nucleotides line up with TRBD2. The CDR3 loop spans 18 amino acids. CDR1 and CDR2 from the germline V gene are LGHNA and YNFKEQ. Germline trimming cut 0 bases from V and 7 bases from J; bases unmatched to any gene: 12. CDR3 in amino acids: CASSQDKSGLAGRREQYF. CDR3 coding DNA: TGTGCCAGCAGCCAAGATAAGTCGGGACTAGCGGGAAGGAGGGAGCAGTACTTC.

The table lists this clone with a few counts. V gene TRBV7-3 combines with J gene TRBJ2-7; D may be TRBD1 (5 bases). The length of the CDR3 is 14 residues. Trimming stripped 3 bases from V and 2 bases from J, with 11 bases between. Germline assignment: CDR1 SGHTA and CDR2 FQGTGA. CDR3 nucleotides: TGTGCCAGCAGCTTGGACACTGGCCCCTACGAGCAGTACTTC. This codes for CASSLDTGPYEQYF.

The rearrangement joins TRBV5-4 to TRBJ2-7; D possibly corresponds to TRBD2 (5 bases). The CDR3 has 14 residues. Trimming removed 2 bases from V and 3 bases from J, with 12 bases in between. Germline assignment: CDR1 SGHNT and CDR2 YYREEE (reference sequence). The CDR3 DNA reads TGTGCCAGCAGCTTAGGGCCTAGCCACTACGAGCAGTACTTC. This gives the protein CASSLGPSHYEQYF.